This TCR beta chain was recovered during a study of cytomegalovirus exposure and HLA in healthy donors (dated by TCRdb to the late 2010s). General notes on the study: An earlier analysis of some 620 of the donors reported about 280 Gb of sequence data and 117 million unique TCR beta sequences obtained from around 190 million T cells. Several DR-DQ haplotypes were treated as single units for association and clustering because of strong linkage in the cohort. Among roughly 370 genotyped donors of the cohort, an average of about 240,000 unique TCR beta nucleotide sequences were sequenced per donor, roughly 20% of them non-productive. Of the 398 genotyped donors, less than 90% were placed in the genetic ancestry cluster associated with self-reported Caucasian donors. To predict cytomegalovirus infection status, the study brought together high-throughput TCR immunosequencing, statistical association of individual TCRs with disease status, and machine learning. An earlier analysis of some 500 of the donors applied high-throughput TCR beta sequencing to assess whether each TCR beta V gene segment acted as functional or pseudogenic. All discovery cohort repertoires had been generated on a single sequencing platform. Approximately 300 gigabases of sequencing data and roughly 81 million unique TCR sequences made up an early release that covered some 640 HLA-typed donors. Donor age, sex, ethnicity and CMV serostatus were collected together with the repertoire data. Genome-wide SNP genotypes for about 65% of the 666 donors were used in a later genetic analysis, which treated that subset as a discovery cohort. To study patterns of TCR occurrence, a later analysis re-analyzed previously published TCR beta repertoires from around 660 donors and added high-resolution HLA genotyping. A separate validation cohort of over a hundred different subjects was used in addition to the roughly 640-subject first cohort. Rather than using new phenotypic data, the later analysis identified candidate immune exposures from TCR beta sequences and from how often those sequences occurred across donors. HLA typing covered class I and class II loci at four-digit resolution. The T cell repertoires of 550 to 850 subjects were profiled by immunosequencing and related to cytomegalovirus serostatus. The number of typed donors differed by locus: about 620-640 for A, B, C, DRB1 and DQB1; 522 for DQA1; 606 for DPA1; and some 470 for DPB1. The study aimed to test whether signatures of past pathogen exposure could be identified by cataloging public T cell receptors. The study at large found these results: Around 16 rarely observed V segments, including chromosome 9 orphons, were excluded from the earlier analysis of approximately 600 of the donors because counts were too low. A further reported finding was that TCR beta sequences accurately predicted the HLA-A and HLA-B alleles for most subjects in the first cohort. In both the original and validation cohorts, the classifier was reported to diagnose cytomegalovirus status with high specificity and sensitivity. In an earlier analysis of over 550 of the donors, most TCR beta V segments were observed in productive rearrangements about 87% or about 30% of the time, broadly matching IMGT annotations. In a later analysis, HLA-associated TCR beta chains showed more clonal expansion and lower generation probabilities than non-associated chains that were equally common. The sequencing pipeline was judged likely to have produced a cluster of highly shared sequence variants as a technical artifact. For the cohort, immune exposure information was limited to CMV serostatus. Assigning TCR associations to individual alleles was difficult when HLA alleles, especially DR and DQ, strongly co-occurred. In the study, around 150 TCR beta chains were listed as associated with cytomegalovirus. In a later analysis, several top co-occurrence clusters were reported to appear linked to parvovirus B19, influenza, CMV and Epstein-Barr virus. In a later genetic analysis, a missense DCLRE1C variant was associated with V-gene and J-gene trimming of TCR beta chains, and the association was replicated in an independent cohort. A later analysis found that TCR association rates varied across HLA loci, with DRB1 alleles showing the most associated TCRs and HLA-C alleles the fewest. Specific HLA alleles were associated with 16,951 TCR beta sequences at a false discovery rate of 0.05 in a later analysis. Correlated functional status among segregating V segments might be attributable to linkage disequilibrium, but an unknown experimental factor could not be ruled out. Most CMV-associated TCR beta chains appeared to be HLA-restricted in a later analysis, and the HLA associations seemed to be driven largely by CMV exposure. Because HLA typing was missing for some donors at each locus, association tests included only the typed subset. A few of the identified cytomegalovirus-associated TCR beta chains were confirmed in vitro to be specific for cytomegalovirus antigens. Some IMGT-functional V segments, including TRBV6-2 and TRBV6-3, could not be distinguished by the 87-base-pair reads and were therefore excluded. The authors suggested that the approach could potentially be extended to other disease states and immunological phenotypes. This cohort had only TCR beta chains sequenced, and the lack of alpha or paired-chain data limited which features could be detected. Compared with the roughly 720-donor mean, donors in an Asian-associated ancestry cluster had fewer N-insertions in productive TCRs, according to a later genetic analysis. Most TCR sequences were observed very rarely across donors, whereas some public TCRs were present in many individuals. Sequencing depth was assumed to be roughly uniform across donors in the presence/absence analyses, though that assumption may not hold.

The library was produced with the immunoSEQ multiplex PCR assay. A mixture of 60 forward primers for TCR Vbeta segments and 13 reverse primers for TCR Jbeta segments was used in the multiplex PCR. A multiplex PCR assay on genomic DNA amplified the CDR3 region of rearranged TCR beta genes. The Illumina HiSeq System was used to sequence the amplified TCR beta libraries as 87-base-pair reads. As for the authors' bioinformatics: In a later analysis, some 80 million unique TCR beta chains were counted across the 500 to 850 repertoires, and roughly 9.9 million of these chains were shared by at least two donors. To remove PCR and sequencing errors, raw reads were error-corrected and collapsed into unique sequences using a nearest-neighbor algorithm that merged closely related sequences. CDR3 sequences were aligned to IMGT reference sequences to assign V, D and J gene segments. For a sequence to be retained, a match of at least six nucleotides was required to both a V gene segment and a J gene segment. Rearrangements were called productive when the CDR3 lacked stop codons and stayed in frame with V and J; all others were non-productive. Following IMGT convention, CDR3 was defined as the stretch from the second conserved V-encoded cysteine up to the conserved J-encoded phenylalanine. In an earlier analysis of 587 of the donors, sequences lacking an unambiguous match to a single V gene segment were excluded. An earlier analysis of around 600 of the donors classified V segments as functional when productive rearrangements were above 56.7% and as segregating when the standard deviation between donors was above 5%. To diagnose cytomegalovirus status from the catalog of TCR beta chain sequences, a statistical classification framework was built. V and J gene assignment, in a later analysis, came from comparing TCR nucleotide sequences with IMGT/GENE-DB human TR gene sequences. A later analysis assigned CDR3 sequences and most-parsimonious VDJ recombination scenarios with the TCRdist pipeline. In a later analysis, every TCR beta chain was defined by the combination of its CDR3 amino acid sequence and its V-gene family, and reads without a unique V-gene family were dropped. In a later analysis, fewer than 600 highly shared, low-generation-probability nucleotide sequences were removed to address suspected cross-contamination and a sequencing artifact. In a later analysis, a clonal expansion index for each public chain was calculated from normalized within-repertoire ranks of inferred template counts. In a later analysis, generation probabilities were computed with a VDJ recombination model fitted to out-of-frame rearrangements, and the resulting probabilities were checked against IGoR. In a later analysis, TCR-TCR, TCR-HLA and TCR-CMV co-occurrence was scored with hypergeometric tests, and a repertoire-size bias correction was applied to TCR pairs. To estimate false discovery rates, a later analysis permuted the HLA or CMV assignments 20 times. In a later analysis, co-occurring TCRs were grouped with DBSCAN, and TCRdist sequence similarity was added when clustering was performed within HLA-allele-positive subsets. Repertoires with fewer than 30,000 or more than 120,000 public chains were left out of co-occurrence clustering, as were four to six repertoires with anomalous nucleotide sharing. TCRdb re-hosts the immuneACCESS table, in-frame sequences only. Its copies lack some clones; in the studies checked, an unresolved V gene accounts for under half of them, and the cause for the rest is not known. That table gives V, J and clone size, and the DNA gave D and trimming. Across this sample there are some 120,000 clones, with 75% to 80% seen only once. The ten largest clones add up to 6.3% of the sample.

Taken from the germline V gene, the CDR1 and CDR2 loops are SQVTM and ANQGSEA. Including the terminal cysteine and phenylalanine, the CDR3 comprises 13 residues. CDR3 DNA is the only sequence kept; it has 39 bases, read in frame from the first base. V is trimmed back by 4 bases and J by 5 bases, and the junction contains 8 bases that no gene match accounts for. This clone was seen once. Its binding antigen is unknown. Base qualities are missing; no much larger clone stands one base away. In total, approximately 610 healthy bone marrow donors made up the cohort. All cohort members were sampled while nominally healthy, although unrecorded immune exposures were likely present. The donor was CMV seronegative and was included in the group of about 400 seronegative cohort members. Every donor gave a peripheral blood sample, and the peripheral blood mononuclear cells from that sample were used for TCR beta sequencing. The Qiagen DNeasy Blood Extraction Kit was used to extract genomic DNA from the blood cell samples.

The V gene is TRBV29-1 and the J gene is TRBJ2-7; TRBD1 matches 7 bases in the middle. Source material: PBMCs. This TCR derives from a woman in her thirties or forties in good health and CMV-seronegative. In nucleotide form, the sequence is TGCAGCGTTGGGACAGGTACGTGGGACGAGCAGTACTTC. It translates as CSVGTGTWDEQYF.